A selection of T cell receptor beta chains follows, all from one sample in a study of B cell selection in AIRE deficiency. Some clones are missing from TCRdb's copy, which holds only in-frame ones; the method was immunoSEQ multiplex PCR. Of about 25,000 clones detected, nearly 97% appear once; the ten largest clones hold 0.2% to 0.3%. The sample comprised CD4+CD127+ conventional T cells sorted from PBMCs. All receptors come from a human donor in good health. The CDR3 runs from the conserved cysteine through the conserved F or W. The D gene is left open where the match is weak. Clone sizes are given selectively: once, few, many, or a class where the clone is expanded.

cdr3_aa cdr3_nt clone_size v_call d_call j_call
CASSQEYRQSYEQYF TGCGCCAGCAGCCAAGAATACCGACAGTCCTACGAGCAGTACTTC NA TRBV4-1 NA TRBJ2-7
CASSQLDRCTDTQYF TGCGCCAGCAGTCAATTGGACAGGTGCACAGATACGCAGTATTTT NA TRBV23-1 TRBD1 TRBJ2-3
CASSLVLGGPGYTF TGCGCCAGCAGCTTGGTGTTGGGCGGCCCAGGCTACACCTTC NA TRBV5-1 NA TRBJ1-2
CAVTTWAEAFF TGTGCCGTAACTACTTGGGCTGAAGCTTTCTTT NA TRBV19 NA TRBJ1-1
CASSPGRQAHQETQYF TGTGCCAGCAGCCCCGGTAGACAGGCACACCAAGAGACCCAGTACTTC once TRBV5-4 NA TRBJ2-5
CASQKQETQYF TGTGCCAGCCAGAAGCAAGAGACCCAGTACTTC NA TRBV27 NA TRBJ2-5
CASSLVGTGRSPLHF TGTGCCAGCAGCTTAGTAGGGACTGGCCGCTCACCCCTCCACTTT NA TRBV11-2 NA TRBJ1-6
CASSIPAENQPQHF TGTGCCAGTAGTATCCCGGCGGAAAATCAGCCCCAGCATTTT NA TRBV19 NA TRBJ1-5
CSVGTQYF TGCAGTGTCGGTACGCAGTATTTT NA TRBV20-1 NA TRBJ2-3
CASSEEGRYQPQHF TGTGCCAGCAGTGAGGAGGGGAGATATCAGCCCCAGCATTTT NA TRBV2 NA TRBJ1-5
CASSLTGLTYEQYF TGTGCCAGCAGCTTGACCGGATTAACCTACGAGCAGTACTTC once TRBV11-2 NA TRBJ2-7